A single sample is the source of the 25 T cell receptor beta chains below, sequenced in a study of blood T cell repertoires in COVID-19. Repertoires were generated with immunoSEQ multiplex PCR, while TCRdb's copy carries only in-frame clones and drops some. Among 150,000 to 200,000 clones listed, under 90% were seen once. Sample: peripheral blood. The receptors stem from a man aged 40-55 years with acute or convalescent COVID-19.

The CDR3 spells CAISEAVGDRTDTQYF. For the CDR3, the DNA is TGTGCCATCAGTGAGGCGGTAGGGGATCGCACAGATACGCAGTATTTT. The chain carries TRBV10-3 and TRBJ2-3; TRBD1 is a possible D gene (5 bases). Trimming removed 2 bases at V and 1 base at J, with 13 bases between. CDR1 is ENHRY and CDR2 is SYGVKD in the germline V gene. CDR3 length: 16 residues.

V is TRBV27 and J is TRBJ2-3, with TRBD2 identical over 7 bases. CDR3 length equals 15 residues. The germline gives CDR1 MNHEY, CDR2 SMNVEV (reference sequence). With V trimmed by 2 bases and J by 4 bases, 6 bases remained unmatched. CDR3 region: CASSLMGRGADTQYF. Written as DNA, the CDR3 is TGTGCCAGCAGTTTAATGGGGAGGGGTGCAGATACGCAGTATTTT.

The chain carries TRBV5-4 and TRBJ1-5; D remains ambiguous. The CDR3 has 12 amino acids. Germline V gene lookup returns CDR1 SGHNT and CDR2 YYREEE (reference sequence). V lost 2 bases and J lost 5, with 5 bases in between. The CDR3 loop reads CASSFQDQPQHF. The DNA of the CDR3 is TGTGCCAGCAGCTTCCAGGATCAGCCCCAGCATTTT.

In its sample, this clone was seen once. The chain is built from TRBV6-5 and TRBJ1-2, with a weak D call TRBD1 (6 bases). The ends were cut back, 6 bases at V and 4 bases at J, with 18 bases in the middle. Germline V gene lookup returns CDR1 MNHEY and CDR2 SVGAGI. This CDR3 is built from 15 residues. The CDR3 loop reads CASRYPIRGTYGYTF. CDR3 coding DNA: TGTGCCAGCAGGTACCCTATCAGGGGTACCTATGGCTACACCTTC.

V gene TRBV2 combines with J gene TRBJ1-1; 8 bases are a match to TRBD1. CDR1 is SNHLY and CDR2 is FYNNEI in the germline V gene. V lost 4 bases, J lost 5 bases, and 15 bases stayed unmatched. CDR3 length: 17 residues. CDR3 in amino acids: CASSAGPSRQGSTEAFF. In DNA form, the CDR3 reads TGTGCCAGCAGTGCAGGCCCGTCAAGACAGGGGAGTACTGAAGCTTTCTTT. The full variable domain, in which reference TRBV2 and TRBJ1-1 provide the parts outside the CDR3, is EPEVTQTPSHQVTQMGQEVILRCVPISNHLYFYWYRQILGQKVEFLVSFYNNEISEKSEIFDDQFSVERPDGSNFTLKIRSTKLEDSAMYFCASSAGPSRQGSTEAFFGQGTRLTVV.

V is TRBV19 and J is TRBJ2-1; D not resolved. The CDR3 loop spans 13 amino acids. Germline V gene lookup returns CDR1 LNHDA and CDR2 SQIVND (reference sequence). V was pared by 4 bases and J by 0 bases, with 4 bases between. Here the CDR3 reads CASSKSSYNEQFF. CDR3 in DNA: TGTGCCAGTAGTAAGAGCTCCTACAATGAGCAGTTCTTC.

V gene TRBV27 combines with J gene TRBJ1-1; tentative D call: TRBD1 (6 bases). Trimming shortened V by 0 bases and J by 1 base, and 6 bases separated the two germline ends. The CDR3 spans 14 residues. CDR1 MNHEY and CDR2 SMNVEV come from the germline V gene (reference sequence). The CDR3 nucleotides are TGTGCCAGCAGTTTATCACAGGGGAACACTGAAGCTTTCTTT. Translated, it gives CASSLSQGNTEAFF.

The rearrangement uses TRBV6-5 and TRBJ2-1, with D tentatively TRBD2 (6 bases). CDR1 is MNHEY and CDR2 is SVGAGI in the germline V gene. The CDR3 is 14 residues long. Trimming took 7 bases from V and 0 from J, leaving 10 bases between them. This chain's CDR3 is CASTAGSSYNEQFF. CDR3 DNA sequence: TGTGCCAGCACGGCGGGAAGCTCCTACAATGAGCAGTTCTTC.

This chain uses TRBV3-1 (or the pseudogene TRBV3-2) with TRBJ2-5, with 12 bases matching TRBD2. The CDR3 sequence is 17 residues long. The V segment lost 4 bases and the J segment 2 bases; nucleotides outside the gene matches: 8. Germline assignment: CDR1 LGHDT and CDR2 YNNKEL (reference sequence). The CDR3 here is CASSPLGLAGTQETQYF. The DNA of the CDR3 is TGTGCCAGCAGCCCTTTAGGACTAGCGGGGACTCAAGAGACCCAGTACTTC.

The genes are TRBV5-5 and TRBJ1-6; D is uncertain. Germline assignment: CDR1 SGHKS and CDR2 YYEKEE (reference sequence). Trimming pared 4 bases from V and 6 bases from J, leaving 14 bases between. The CDR3 is made up of 15 amino acids. The CDR3 is CASSPSGQANSPLHF. The CDR3 DNA reads as TGTGCCAGCAGCCCCTCCGGCCAGGCTAATTCACCCCTCCACTTT.

The genes are TRBV6-5 and TRBJ1-1, with 8 bases aligning to TRBD1. V lost 8 bases and J lost 5; bases outside the gene matches: 10. This CDR3 region has 14 residues. CDR1 and CDR2 from the germline V gene are MNHEY and SVGAGI. CDR3 nucleotide sequence: TGTGCCAGCTACAGGGGGGTGGGAGGGACTGAAGCTTTCTTT. Its translation is CASYRGVGGTEAFF.

CDR3 nucleotides: TGTGCCAGCAGTTTGTTTGTCGGTTTGACCTACGAGCAGTACTTC. This translates into CASSLFVGLTYEQYF. The V gene is TRBV28, the J gene TRBJ2-7; D is undetermined. The CDR3 loop spans 15 amino acids. In germline, CDR1 is MDHEN, CDR2 SYDVKM. The V end was cut by 3 bases, the J end by 2 bases, with 14 bases between.

This chain links TRBV10-3 with TRBJ1-5; possible D gene TRBD1, 5 bases. V was cut by 4 bases and J by 0 bases, with 10 bases left in between. CDR3 length: 15 amino acids. CDR1 and CDR2 (germline): ENHRY, SYGVKD. CDR3 sequence reads: CAISGTGNSNQPQHF. The DNA for the CDR3 is TGTGCCATCAGTGGAACAGGAAATAGCAATCAGCCCCAGCATTTT.

The chain uses TRBV6-5 and TRBJ2-2; D might be TRBD1 (6 bases). Germline loops: CDR1 MNHEY, CDR2 SVGAGI. V lost 6 bases, J lost 7 bases, and 12 bases lay in between. The CDR3 is 13 amino acids. As DNA, the CDR3 is TGTGCCAGCAGAAAAGGGGGTATCGGGGAGCTGTTTTTT. Amino acid sequence: CASRKGGIGELFF.

The CDR3 reads CASSRTGKNTEAFF. CDR3 coding DNA: TGTGCCAGCAGTCGGACAGGGAAGAACACTGAAGCTTTCTTT. The V gene is TRBV6-5, the J gene TRBJ1-1; 8 bases map to TRBD1. V was clipped by 5 bases and J by 1 base; unmatched bases: 3. Germline CDR1 MNHEY, CDR2 SVGAGI. The CDR3 sequence is 14 residues long.

The rearrangement uses TRBV21-1 and TRBJ2-1; the table's D gene call, TRBD2, was not cross checked with the DNA. TRBV21-1 is flagged as a pseudogene. CDR3 length equals 11 residues. Written as DNA, the CDR3 is TGTGCCAGCATTATTTACAATGAGCAGTTCTTC. Translating it yields CASIIYNEQFF.

V is TRBV19 and J is TRBJ1-3, with D perhaps TRBD1 (5 bases). Between the trimmed V and J ends, which lost 7 bases and 0 bases, there was a span of 19 bases. The CDR3 runs to 17 residues. The germline V gene encodes CDR1 LNHDA and CDR2 SQIVND (reference sequence). CDR3 loop: CASTGGAIQLSGNTIYF. As DNA, the CDR3 is TGTGCCAGTACGGGAGGGGCCATCCAACTCTCTGGAAACACCATATATTTT.

The chain couples TRBV7-8 to TRBJ2-1; 13 bases line up with TRBD2. There are 15 residues in the CDR3. V shed 5 bases, J shed 4 bases, and the junction held 2 bases outside the gene matches. Germline CDR1 is SGHVS and CDR2 is FQNEAQ. CDR3: CASSLGLAGYNEQFF. DNA for the CDR3: TGTGCCAGCAGCCTGGGACTAGCGGGGTACAATGAGCAGTTCTTC.

The gene calls are TRBV5-6 and TRBJ1-2; perhaps TRBD1 as D (6 bases). V was pared by 0 bases and J by 4 bases, with 7 bases between. CDR1 is SGHDT and CDR2 is YYEEEE in the germline V gene. The CDR3 length is 13 residues. The DNA of the CDR3 is TGTGCCAGCAGCTTGGGGACAGCCTATGGCTACACCTTC. It is translated as CASSLGTAYGYTF.

The chain uses TRBV3-1 (or the pseudogene TRBV3-2) and TRBJ2-2; tentative D call: TRBD2 (5 bases). The germline CDR1 and CDR2 sequences are LGHDT and YNNKEL (reference sequence). The CDR3 covers 15 residues. V was trimmed by 1 base and J by 2 bases, leaving 8 bases between them. CDR3 residues: CASSQGTFNTGELFF. The CDR3 region has the DNA TGTGCCAGCAGCCAAGGGACTTTCAACACCGGGGAGCTGTTTTTT.

CDR3 sequence: CASSPEGGVQGTGELFF. The CDR3 coding sequence is TGTGCCAGCAGCCCCGAGGGGGGTGTACAGGGGACCGGGGAGCTGTTTTTT. The chain links TRBV13 to TRBJ2-2; D may be TRBD1 (7 bases). V lost 5 bases to trimming and J lost 5 bases, with 21 bases between them. The length of the CDR3 is 17 residues. The germline CDR1 and CDR2 sequences are PRHDT and FYEKMQ (reference sequence).

The chain couples TRBV5-1 to TRBJ1-2; 9 bases fit TRBD1. The CDR3 spans 14 residues. Per the germline V gene, CDR1 is SGHRS and CDR2 is YFSETQ. V was clipped by 4 bases and J by 7 bases; unmatched bases: 8. The CDR3: CASSLEGQGFGYTF. DNA of the CDR3: TGCGCCAGCAGCCTGGAGGGACAGGGTTTTGGCTACACCTTC.

The chain uses TRBV5-1 and TRBJ1-1, with 9 bases aligning to TRBD1. Germline loops: CDR1 SGHRS, CDR2 YFSETQ. The V gene end was trimmed by 4 bases and the J gene end by 6 bases; junction bases not matched to a gene: 7. This CDR3 has 14 residues. This chain's CDR3 is CASSVTGGQAEAFF. CDR3 sequence (DNA): TGCGCCAGCAGCGTGACAGGGGGACAGGCTGAAGCTTTCTTT.

This chain links TRBV11-3 with TRBJ1-6, with 9 bases fitting TRBD1. The trim removed 3 bases at V and 10 bases at J, leaving 1 base unmatched. Germline V gene lookup returns CDR1 SGHNT and CDR2 YENEEA. The CDR3 length is 13 residues. Here the CDR3 DNA reads TGTGCCAGCAGCTTGACAGGGGGATCACCCCTCCACTTT. This gives the protein CASSLTGGSPLHF.

The CDR3 DNA follows: TGTGCCAGCAGTTACTCCAGGGTAGGCGAGCAGTACTTC. Protein: CASSYSRVGEQYF. The chain employs TRBV6-5 and TRBJ2-7, with D perhaps TRBD1 (5 bases). Deletions cut 0 bases from V and 6 bases from J, with 9 bases between. Per germline, CDR1 MNHEY and CDR2 SVGAGI. There are 13 residues in the CDR3.